Reported below is one TCR beta chain. As yet, its antigen is unknown. These data are taken from a study of cytomegalovirus exposure and HLA in healthy donors. For the study at large: The same platform used for the 500 to 850 first-cohort repertoires was also used for the roughly 120 validation repertoires, as a later analysis reported.

Trimming removed 5 bases from V and 6 bases from J, with 10 bases in between. Germline V lookup: CDR1 SGHVS, CDR2 FNYEAQ. The CDR3 consists of 13 residues. Study-wide results and limits: The authors enumerated 150 to 200 TCR beta chains as linked to cytomegalovirus.

Data came from immunoSEQ multiplex PCR; TCRdb stores just in-frame clones and leaves some out. The sample records hundreds of thousands of clones, 85% to 90% being singletons. The sequence derives from a man between 18 and 29 years old in good health and CMV-seronegative. The sequenced sample consisted of PBMCs. The chain couples TRBV7-6 to TRBJ2-2; no clear D gene. The chain's CDR3 is CASSPSMAGELFF. DNA for the CDR3: TGTGCCAGCAGCCCATCTATGGCCGGGGAGCTGTTTTTT.